This T cell receptor (beta chain) was retrieved from a study of blood T cells in healthy people across ages. Across the study: Per two T cells, template switching captured roughly one barcoded beta molecule.

As regards this clonotype: What it recognizes is unknown.

Germline V gives CDR1 SGHVS, CDR2 FQNEAQ. This CDR3 is built from 15 residues. V dropped 4 bases and J dropped 3; count of bases not matched to a gene: 6. PCR was performed a second time for roughly 7 to 12 cycles using a sample-barcoded 5' primer and a J-beta primer mix. TCRdb redid the calling of the 5' RACE reads with MiXCR, one entry per CDR3 protein. Of about 800,000 distinct CDR3 sequences detected, around 50% appear once; the ten largest clones hold approximately 18%. Donors each provided roughly 9.6 milliliters of peripheral blood. Study-level results: Because donor CMV status was unknown, expanded clonotype changes were possibly confounded. Estimates of total diversity, which came from one million sequenced T cells, were considered to be underestimates.

Sequenced: blood. This sequence was found in a man older than 75 in good health. J is TRBJ1-5 and V is TRBV7-8; 7 bases are a match to TRBD1. The CDR3 DNA reads as TGTGCCAGCAGCTCCGAGGGGGCGACCAATCAGCCCCAGCATTTT. Encoded protein: CASSSEGATNQPQHF.